This T cell receptor beta chain came from a study of T cells expressing NK-cell markers. Study-level results: Four of the donors also had these clonotypes leading their CD3+CD56-NKG2C+ fraction. Dominant NKG2C+ clonotypes in six donors made up roughly 1.0-7.0% of CD8+ T cells.

Germline V gives CDR1 DFQATT, CDR2 SNEGSKA (reference sequence). This CDR3 comprises 13 residues. As concerns this clonotype: Its antigen remains unknown.

TCRdb derives one entry per CDR3 protein from the 5' RACE reads, leaving out DNA. The sample has about 260,000 distinct CDR3 sequences. The clonotype originates from a woman aged 18-70 years in good health. The material sequenced was blood T cells: a sorted CD56 or NKG2C T cell subset, CD4+ or CD8+ T cells, or bulk PBMC T cells (not recorded which). This rearrangement joins TRBV20-1 to TRBJ1-1; the TRBD1 assignment by TCRdb is unverifiable without DNA. The CDR3 region is CSAPTRLPGEAFF.